A single sample gave rise to the 8 T cell receptor beta chains below, sequenced in a study of cytomegalovirus exposure and HLA in healthy donors. Primers included in the PCR were 60 Vbeta and 13 Jbeta primers. Profiled with immunoSEQ multiplex PCR; TCRdb holds only in-frame clones, not every one. The data hold 150,000 to 200,000 clones, with 65% to 70% observed a single time. The sequenced material came from PBMCs. Receptors were obtained from a woman under 30 in good health and CMV-seropositive.

The chain recombines TRBV7-3 with TRBJ2-5; D not resolved. CDR3 size: 14 residues. Per the germline V gene, CDR1 is SGHTA and CDR2 is FQGTGA. V shed 4 bases and J shed 5 bases, with 14 bases lying between them. The CDR3 DNA reads TGTGCCAGCAGCTCTACTACGATTTCGGAGACCCAGTACTTC. Translated, it gives CASSSTTISETQYF.

This clone was recorded a few times. The chain uses TRBV6-5 and TRBJ1-2; the match to TRBD1 covers 9 bases. The trim removed 5 bases at V and 4 bases at J, leaving 5 bases unmatched. This CDR3 is built from 14 residues. Per germline, CDR1 MNHEY and CDR2 SVGAGI. CDR3 bases: TGTGCCAGCAGTCGTCAACAGGGGGCCTATGGCTACACCTTC. Residues: CASSRQQGAYGYTF.

The chain uses TRBV25-1 and TRBJ2-2, with TRBD1 matching 7 bases. CDR3 length: 16 residues. V shed 4 bases and J 1 base; nucleotides not matched to a gene: 6. CDR1 and CDR2 from the germline V gene are MGHDK and SYGVNS. The CDR3 loop is CASSAIDRVNTGELFF. In DNA, the CDR3 is TGTGCCAGCAGTGCCATCGACAGGGTGAACACCGGGGAGCTGTTTTTT. Variable domain in full (rest from reference TRBV25-1 and TRBJ2-2): EADIYQTPRYLVIGTGKKITLECSQTMGHDKMYWYQQDPGMELHLIHYSYGVNSTEKGDLSSESTVSRIRTEHFPLTLESARPSHTSQYLCASSAIDRVNTGELFFGEGSRLTVL.

The rearrangement links TRBV19 to TRBJ1-5, with TRBD1 matching 8 bases. V was clipped by 3 bases and J by 2 bases; unmatched bases: 12. This CDR3 comprises 18 residues. Germline V lookup: CDR1 LNHDA, CDR2 SQIVND (reference sequence). The chain's CDR3 is CASSIFGTGGWGNQPQHF. CDR3 nucleotides: TGTGCCAGTAGTATTTTCGGGACAGGCGGATGGGGCAATCAGCCCCAGCATTTT. The full variable domain, with the rest looked up from reference TRBV19 and TRBJ1-5, is DGGITQSPKYLFRKEGQNVTLSCEQNLNHDAMYWYRQDPGQGLRLIYYSQIVNDFQKGDIAEGYSVSREKKESFPLTVTSAQKNPTAFYLCASSIFGTGGWGNQPQHFGDGTRLSIL.

The rearrangement links TRBV30 to TRBJ2-2; D is undetermined. The germline V gene encodes CDR1 GTSNPN and CDR2 SVGIG (reference sequence). Trimming left V 4 bases short and J 4 bases short, with 10 bases between. The CDR3 spans 13 residues. The CDR3 DNA reads as TGTGCCTGGAACATCCACAGCACCGGGGAGCTGTTTTTT. Its protein is CAWNIHSTGELFF.

The V call is TRBV6-5, the J call TRBJ1-5, with D possibly being TRBD1 (6 bases). Trimming left V 5 bases short and J 11 bases short, with 16 bases between. The germline V gene has CDR1 MNHEY and CDR2 SVGAGI. CDR3 length: 13 amino acids. The CDR3 DNA reads as TGTGCCAGCAGTGAAACGGGACAATCGTCCCAGCATTTT. Its protein product is CASSETGQSSQHF.

This chain links TRBV7-2 with TRBJ2-5; D not certain. Deletions cut 3 bases from V and 5 bases from J, with 10 bases between. CDR1 and CDR2 from the germline V gene are SGHTA and FQGNSA. This CDR3 has 13 amino acids. DNA for the CDR3: TGTGCCAGCAGCTTGGCTAGGTCGGAGACCCAGTACTTC. It translates to CASSLARSETQYF.

The chain is built from TRBV14 and TRBJ1-1; 9 positions match TRBD1. This CDR3 spans 14 amino acids. V trimming: 1 base; J trimming: 11 bases; junction bases outside the gene matches: 8. Germline CDR1 SGHDN, CDR2 FVKESK. The CDR3 region has the DNA TGTGCCAGCAGCCAAGCAACAGGGGGCGCAAGGGCTTTCTTT. Translating it yields CASSQATGGARAFF.